This passage covers 20 T cell receptor beta chains from one sample sequenced in a study of blood T cell repertoires in COVID-19. TCRdb's table, derived via immunoSEQ multiplex PCR, lists solely in-frame clones and lacks some. The data contain some 110,000 clones, about 84% of them singletons. The sample was peripheral blood. The receptors here all came from a woman in her sixties with acute or convalescent COVID-19.

This sequence joins TRBV29-1 and TRBJ2-3, with TRBD2 matching over 8 bases. The CDR3 sequence is 14 residues long. Germline lookup yields CDR1 SQVTM and CDR2 ANQGSEA. Losses at the gene ends were 8 bases for V and 7 bases for J; bases not matched to a gene: 14. CDR3 loop: CSSERAGGRNTQYF. CDR3 DNA: TGCAGCTCGGAAAGGGCGGGAGGTAGGAATACGCAGTATTTT.

This chain joins TRBV18 and TRBJ2-5, with TRBD1 matching over 12 bases. CDR1 is KGHSH, CDR2 LQKENI, per germline. There are 18 residues in the CDR3. Trimming cost V 3 bases and J 5 bases; bases outside gene matches: 13. The CDR3 DNA is TGTGCCAGCTCACCCCAACAATCCGGGACAGGGGGCGCGGAGACCCAGTACTTC. Its protein product is CASSPQQSGTGGAETQYF. Drawing the rest from reference TRBV18 and TRBJ2-5, the complete variable domain is NAGVMQNPRHLVRRRGQEARLRCSPMKGHSHVYWYRQLPEEGLKFMVYLQKENIIDESGMPKERFSAEFPKEGPSILRIQQVVRGDSAAYFCASSPQQSGTGGAETQYFGPGTRLLVL.

The chain combines TRBV5-1 with TRBJ1-3; the D gene is possibly TRBD1 (6 bases). CDR1 is SGHRS, CDR2 YFSETQ, per germline. CDR3 length: 16 amino acids. V lost 1 base and J lost 3, with 14 bases in between. CDR3 amino acids: CASSLTGIIVGNTIYF. The CDR3 DNA follows: TGCGCCAGCAGCTTGACAGGGATCATAGTTGGAAACACCATATATTTT.

The gene calls are TRBV11-3 and TRBJ2-7, with D possibly being TRBD1 (6 bases). The germline V gene encodes CDR1 SGHNT and CDR2 YENEEA. The CDR3 covers 15 residues. V was cut by 5 bases and J by 4 bases, with 18 bases left in between. The CDR3 nucleotides read TGTGCCAGCAGCATTAGAGGCGGAACAGGGTACGAGCAGTACTTC. It codes for CASSIRGGTGYEQYF.

The V call is TRBV28, the J call TRBJ2-3, with TRBD1 matching 7 bases. CDR3 length: 15 amino acids. V dropped 6 bases and J dropped 5; count of bases not matched to a gene: 11. Germline V lookup: CDR1 MDHEN, CDR2 SYDVKM. The CDR3 sequence: CASRGLRQGVDTQYF. The CDR3 DNA follows: TGTGCCAGCAGAGGTCTGCGGCAGGGGGTAGATACGCAGTATTTT.

The J gene is TRBJ1-4, the V gene TRBV5-1; D is ambiguous. Trimming removed 5 bases at V and 4 bases at J, with 18 bases between. The CDR3 runs to 16 residues. Germline values: CDR1 SGHRS, CDR2 YFSETQ. DNA of the CDR3: TGCGCCAGCAGTCCCCGGGGAAAGGAGGGTAATGAAAAACTGTTTTTT. It yields the protein CASSPRGKEGNEKLFF.

The rearrangement links TRBV5-6 to TRBJ1-5; D not resolved. Germline CDR1 SGHDT, CDR2 YYEEEE. Trimming stripped 0 bases from V and 2 bases from J, with 9 bases between. This CDR3 has 15 amino acids. CDR3 coding DNA: TGTGCCAGCAGCTTGGGCGTGTACGGCAATCAGCCCCAGCATTTT. Translating gives CASSLGVYGNQPQHF.

This clone was seen only once. The V call is TRBV7-9, the J call TRBJ1-1; D unclear. This CDR3 is 15 amino acids long. Between the trimmed V and J ends, which lost 5 bases and 1 base, there was a span of 14 bases. Germline V gene data show CDR1 as SEHNR and CDR2 as FQNEAQ (reference sequence). CDR3 amino acids: CASSTDTRGNTEAFF. The CDR3 DNA is TGTGCCAGCAGCACCGATACGCGGGGGAACACTGAAGCTTTCTTT.

V gene TRBV5-6 combines with J gene TRBJ2-7; 7 bases line up with TRBD1. The V segment lost 4 bases and the J segment 2 bases; nucleotides outside the gene matches: 6. Germline loops: CDR1 SGHDT, CDR2 YYEEEE. This CDR3 is 14 amino acids long. The CDR3 loop is CASSATGTAYEQYF. CDR3 sequence (DNA): TGTGCCAGCAGCGCCACCGGGACAGCCTACGAGCAGTACTTC.

The genes are TRBV7-8 and TRBJ1-5; 7 nucleotides line up with TRBD1. In germline, CDR1 is SGHVS, CDR2 FQNEAQ. The junction had 13 bases not matched to a gene; V was cut back by 5 bases and J by 6 bases. The CDR3 contains 16 residues. The DNA for the CDR3 is TGTGCCAGCAGCGCGATGGGTTACAGGGGAAGTCAGCCCCAGCATTTT. This encodes CASSAMGYRGSQPQHF. Supplemented by reference TRBV7-8 and TRBJ1-5, the full variable domain reads GAGVSQSPRYKVAKRGQDVALRCDPISGHVSLFWYQQALGQGPEFLTYFQNEAQLDKSGLPSDRFFAERPEGSVSTLKIQRTQQEDSAVYLCASSAMGYRGSQPQHFGDGTRLSIL.

The chain couples TRBV7-9 to TRBJ1-2; 7 bases map to TRBD1. J gave up 6 bases and V 4 bases, and 8 bases lay outside the gene matches. There are 14 residues in the CDR3. Germline V lookup: CDR1 SEHNR, CDR2 FQNEAQ (reference sequence). The CDR3 sequence is CASSSPDRANGYTF. The CDR3, as DNA: TGTGCCAGCAGCTCTCCCGACAGGGCGAATGGCTACACCTTC.

The V gene is TRBV5-1, the J gene TRBJ1-1; D possibly corresponds to TRBD1 (6 bases). Looked up from germline, CDR1 is SGHRS and CDR2 is YFSETQ. The length of the CDR3 is 14 residues. V dropped 2 bases and J dropped 1 base, with 9 bases sitting between them. CDR3 sequence: CASSFSTGNTEAFF. CDR3 nucleotide sequence: TGCGCCAGCAGCTTCTCGACAGGGAACACTGAAGCTTTCTTT. Full variable domain (missing parts from reference TRBV5-1 and TRBJ1-1): KAGVTQTPRYLIKTRGQQVTLSCSPISGHRSVSWYQQTPGQGLQFLFEYFSETQRNKGNFPGRFSGRQFSNSRSEMNVSTLELGDSALYLCASSFSTGNTEAFFGQGTRLTVV.

The V and J genes are TRBV28 and TRBJ1-6, with a possible D match to TRBD1 (6 bases). Germline V gives CDR1 MDHEN, CDR2 SYDVKM. Trimming cost V 7 bases and J 10 bases, with 14 bases left between them. The CDR3 has 13 amino acids. For the CDR3, the DNA is TGTGCCAGCATACAGGGAGGGCAATCACCCCTCCACTTT. Residues: CASIQGGQSPLHF.

The chain recombines TRBV27 with TRBJ1-1; perhaps TRBD1 as D (5 bases). Germline values: CDR1 MNHEY, CDR2 SMNVEV (reference sequence). This CDR3 comprises 15 residues. V was shortened by 2 bases and J by 1 base, with 11 bases between the two germline ends. The CDR3 spells CASSLGAGRNTEAFF. CDR3 sequence (DNA): TGTGCCAGCAGTTTAGGGGCAGGGCGGAACACTGAAGCTTTCTTT.

The chain uses TRBV5-1 and TRBJ2-3, with TRBD2 matching over 15 bases. Looked up from germline, CDR1 is SGHRS and CDR2 is YFSETQ. The trim removed 2 bases at V and 4 bases at J, leaving 5 bases unmatched. The CDR3 runs to 17 residues. The CDR3 DNA reads as TGCGCCAGCAGCTTAGGACTAGCGGGGGGGTCCTCAGATACGCAGTATTTT. Translation: CASSLGLAGGSSDTQYF.

This chain connects TRBV6-5 to TRBJ1-3; no clear D. The V and J ends lost 6 bases and 4 bases respectively, with 16 bases between them. The CDR3 is 15 residues long. Germline V CDR1 and CDR2: MNHEY, SVGAGI. CDR3: CASSPIGILGNTIYF. The CDR3 DNA is TGTGCCAGCAGCCCAATCGGGATTCTCGGAAACACCATATATTTT.

The rearrangement uses TRBV28 and TRBJ2-3; unclear D gene. Germline loops: CDR1 MDHEN, CDR2 SYDVKM. The CDR3 length is 13 residues. Trimming took off 6 bases at V and 5 bases at J, with 12 bases between the two ends. CDR3 protein: CASSLSILDTQYF. Here the CDR3 DNA reads TGTGCCAGCAGCCTCAGTATATTAGATACGCAGTATTTT.

The chain links TRBV2 to TRBJ2-5; 9 bases are a match to TRBD2. The CDR3 sequence is 13 residues long. Germline CDR1 reads SNHLY; CDR2 reads FYNNEI. Trimming took 7 bases from V and 2 from J; bases not matched to a gene: 2. This CDR3 reads CASTSGIQETQYF. Here the CDR3 DNA reads TGTGCCAGCACTAGCGGGATTCAAGAGACCCAGTACTTC.

The chain combines TRBV14 with TRBJ2-1; D possibly corresponds to TRBD2 (7 bases). This CDR3 has 15 residues. The germline V gene encodes CDR1 SGHDN and CDR2 FVKESK. Trimming pared 3 bases from V and 6 bases from J, leaving 15 bases between. CDR3 in amino acids: CASSHYIGGGNEQFF. For the CDR3, the DNA is TGTGCCAGCAGCCACTATATAGGGGGGGGCAATGAGCAGTTCTTC.

A single count supports this clone. This chain links TRBV11-2 with TRBJ1-2; no firm D call. There are 13 residues in the CDR3. CDR1 and CDR2 from the germline V gene are SGHAT and FQNNGV. V was clipped by 5 bases and J by 7 bases, with 14 bases between them. The CDR3: CASSQNGGSGYTF. The CDR3 DNA sequence: TGTGCCAGCAGCCAAAACGGCGGGTCTGGCTACACCTTC.